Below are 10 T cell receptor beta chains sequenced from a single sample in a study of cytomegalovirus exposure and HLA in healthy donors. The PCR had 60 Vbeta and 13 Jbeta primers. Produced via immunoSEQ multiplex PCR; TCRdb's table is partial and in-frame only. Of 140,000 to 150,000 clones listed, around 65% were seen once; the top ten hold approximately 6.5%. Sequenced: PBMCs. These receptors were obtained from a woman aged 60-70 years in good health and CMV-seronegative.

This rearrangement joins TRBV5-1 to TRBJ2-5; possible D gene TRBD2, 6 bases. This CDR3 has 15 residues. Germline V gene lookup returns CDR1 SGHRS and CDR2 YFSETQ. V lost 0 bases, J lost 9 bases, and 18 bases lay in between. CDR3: CASSLVGDRDSPQYF. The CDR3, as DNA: TGCGCCAGCAGCTTGGTAGGGGACCGGGACTCTCCCCAGTACTTC.

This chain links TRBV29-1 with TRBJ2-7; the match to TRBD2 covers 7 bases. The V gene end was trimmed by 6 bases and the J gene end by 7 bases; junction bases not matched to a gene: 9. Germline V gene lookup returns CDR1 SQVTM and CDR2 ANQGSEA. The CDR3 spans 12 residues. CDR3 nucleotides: TGCAGCGTGGGCTCACTAGCGAAAGAGCAGTACTTC. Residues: CSVGSLAKEQYF.

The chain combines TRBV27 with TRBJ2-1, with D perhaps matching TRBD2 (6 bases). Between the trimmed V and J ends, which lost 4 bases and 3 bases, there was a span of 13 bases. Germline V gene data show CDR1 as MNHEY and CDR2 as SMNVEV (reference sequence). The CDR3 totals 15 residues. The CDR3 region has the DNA TGTGCCAGCAGTTCGGAACGGGGGTACTACAATGAGCAGTTCTTC. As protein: CASSSERGYYNEQFF.

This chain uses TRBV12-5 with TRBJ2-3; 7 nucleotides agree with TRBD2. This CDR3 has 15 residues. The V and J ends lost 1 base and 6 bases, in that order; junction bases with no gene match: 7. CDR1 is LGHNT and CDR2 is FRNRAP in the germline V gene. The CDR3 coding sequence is TGTGCTAGTGGTTTGGGCCGGGGGAGGGCTGATACGCAGTATTTT. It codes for CASGLGRGRADTQYF.

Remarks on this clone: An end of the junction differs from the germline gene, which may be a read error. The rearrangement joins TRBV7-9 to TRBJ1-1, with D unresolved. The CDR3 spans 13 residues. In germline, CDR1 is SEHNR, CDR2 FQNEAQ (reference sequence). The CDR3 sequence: CSSSPLGGDEAFF. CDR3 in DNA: TGTTCCAGCAGCCCCCTTGGCGGTGATGAAGCTTTCTTT.

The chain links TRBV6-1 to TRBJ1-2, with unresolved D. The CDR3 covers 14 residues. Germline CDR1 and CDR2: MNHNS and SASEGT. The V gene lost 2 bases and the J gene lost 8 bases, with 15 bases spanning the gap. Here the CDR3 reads CASSESVFPAGYTF. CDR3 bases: TGTGCCAGCAGTGAAAGTGTGTTCCCAGCGGGCTACACCTTC.

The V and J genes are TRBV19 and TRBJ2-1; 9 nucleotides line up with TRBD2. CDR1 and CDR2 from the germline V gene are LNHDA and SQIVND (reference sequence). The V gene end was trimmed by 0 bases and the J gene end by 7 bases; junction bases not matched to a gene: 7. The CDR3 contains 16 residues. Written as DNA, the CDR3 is TGTGCCAGTAGTATAGACCTAGCGGGAAACTATAATGAGCAGTTCTTC. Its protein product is CASSIDLAGNYNEQFF.

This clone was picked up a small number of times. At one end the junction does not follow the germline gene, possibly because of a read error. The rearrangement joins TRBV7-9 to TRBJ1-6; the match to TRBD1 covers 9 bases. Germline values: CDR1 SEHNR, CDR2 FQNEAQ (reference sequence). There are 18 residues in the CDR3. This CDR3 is CSSSSGTGIASYNSPLHF. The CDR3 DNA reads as TGTTCCAGCAGCTCCGGGACAGGGATTGCCTCCTATAATTCACCCCTCCACTTT.

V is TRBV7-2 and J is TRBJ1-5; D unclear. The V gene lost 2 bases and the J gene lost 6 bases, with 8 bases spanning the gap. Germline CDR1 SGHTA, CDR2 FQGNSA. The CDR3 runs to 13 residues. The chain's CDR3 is CASSLWPAQPQHF. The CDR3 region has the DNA TGTGCCAGCAGCTTATGGCCCGCTCAGCCCCAGCATTTT.

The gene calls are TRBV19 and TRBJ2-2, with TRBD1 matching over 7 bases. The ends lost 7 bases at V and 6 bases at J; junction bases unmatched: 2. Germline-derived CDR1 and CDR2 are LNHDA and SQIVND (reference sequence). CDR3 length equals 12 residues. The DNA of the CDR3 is TGTGCCAGTAACGACAGGGCCGGGGAGCTGTTTTTT. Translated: CASNDRAGELFF.